The entry below describes one TCR beta chain. The data were obtained in a study of blood T cell repertoires in COVID-19. Study-level information: Two consecutive negative NP/OP PCR tests, clearance, or resolved symptoms defined Cohort 3 recovery. Spain, Italy and the United States supplied samples that represented acute and convalescent COVID-19. Sources were T cells, B-cell-depleted T cells, or PBMCs; the material itself was cDNA or gDNA.

Which cohort a participant joined came from the clinical history participants gave. Assay: immunoSEQ multiplex PCR; the TCRdb copy retains only in-frame clones and omits some. The data contain 150,000 to 200,000 clones, roughly 85% of them singletons. Germline assignment: CDR1 SGHTA and CDR2 FQGNSA. CDR3 length: 15 amino acids. The V end lost 3 bases, the J end lost 9 bases, and 17 bases lay between the germline ends. The source is a woman aged 70-85 years in a cohort exposed to, infected with or recovered from COVID-19 (not recorded which). What was sequenced was PBMCs or T cells enriched from blood (not recorded which). This rearrangement joins TRBV7-2 to TRBJ2-2, with a tentative D call TRBD1 (7 bases). The CDR3 nucleotides are TGTGCCAGCAGCTTGGGGGGACAGTTGGGCCGGGAGCTGTTTTTT. Translating gives CASSLGGQLGRELFF.